This is a list of T cell receptor beta chains from one sample in a study of metastatic and nonmetastatic thyroid tumors. TCRdb re-called the PCR reads via MiXCR. The repertoire has tens of thousands of clones, 25% to 30% of them found once; the top ten carry approximately 20%. The specimen sequenced was blood. These receptors all come from a female donor with papillary thyroid cancer or a benign thyroid nodule (not recorded which). Some clones in this sample may be carry-over from other donors' samples. CDR3s include the opening cysteine and the closing phenylalanine or tryptophan. The D gene is left open where the match is weak. Rows give clone size only sometimes, using once, few, many, or a class for an expanded clone.

clone size	V gene	D gene	J gene	CDR3 DNA	CDR3 protein
many	TRBV2	.	TRBJ1-2	TGTGCCAGCAGTGAAACAGCTAACTATGGCTACACCTTC	CASSETANYGYTF
many	TRBV30	.	TRBJ2-1	TGTGCCTGGAGTTTCAGGGATGAGCAGTTCTTC	CAWSFRDEQFF
medium-sized	TRBV19	.	TRBJ2-1	TGTGCCAGTAGTGTAGGCCGCAGCCACAATGAGCAGTTCTTC	CASSVGRSHNEQFF
many	TRBV6-1	.	TRBJ2-1	TGTGCCAGCAGTGGTTATCCAGGGAGCTCCTACAATGAGCAGTTCTTC	CASSGYPGSSYNEQFF
many	TRBV18	TRBD1	TRBJ1-5	TGTGCCAGCTCACCACGGGACAGGGGAAGCAATCAGCCCCAGCATTTT	CASSPRDRGSNQPQHF
.	TRBV6-1	.	TRBJ2-7	TGTGCCAGCAGTGGGGGGCCTCGAGAGCAGTACTTC	CASSGGPREQYF
.	TRBV11-2	TRBD2	TRBJ2-7	TGTGCCAGCAGCCCGGGGGGGGTAGCGGGGGTCTCCTACGAGCAGTACTTC	CASSPGGVAGVSYEQYF
many	TRBV9	TRBD1	TRBJ2-7	TGTGCCAGCAGCGTGGGACAGACCTACGAGCAGTACTTC	CASSVGQTYEQYF
many	TRBV29-1	TRBD1	TRBJ2-7	TGCAGCGTTGCAGGACAGGGGAACTCCTACGAGCAGTACTTC	CSVAGQGNSYEQYF
few	TRBV6-1	.	TRBJ2-7	TGTGCCAGCAGGCGAGGGCCTAGTGAGCAGTACTTC	CASRRGPSEQYF
medium-sized	TRBV7-2	TRBD1	TRBJ2-3	TGTGCCAGCAGCACCCGACAGGGGGGGACCTTTAGGACCACAGATACGCAGTATTTT	CASSTRQGGTFRTTDTQYF
medium-sized	TRBV7-2	.	TRBJ1-5	TGTGCCAGCAAACCGGGACAAAGGGATCAGCCCCAGCATTTT	CASKPGQRDQPQHF
.	TRBV30	TRBD1	TRBJ1-6	TGTGCCTGGAGTGGACAGGGGAATTCACCCCTCCACTTT	CAWSGQGNSPLHF
.	TRBV11-3	.	TRBJ2-2	TGTGCCAGCAGCTTAGGTTTAGGACATAACACCGGGGAGCTGTTTTTT	CASSLGLGHNTGELFF
many	TRBV3-1	.	TRBJ2-3	TGTGCCAGCAGCCGGAGCGGGGATACGCAGTATTTT	CASSRSGDTQYF
many	TRBV15	TRBD1	TRBJ1-2	TGTGCCACCAGGCCAAACCCTCGAACAGGGACAGGGTTCGTTAACTATGGCTACACCTTC	CATRPNPRTGTGFVNYGYTF
many	TRBV3-1	.	TRBJ2-2	TGTGCCAGCAGACGCATCTCTAACACCGGGGAGCTGTTTTTT	CASRRISNTGELFF
.	TRBV4-1	.	TRBJ1-1	TGCGCCAGCAGCCAAGAGGGGGGATGGACTGAAGCTTTCTTT	CASSQEGGWTEAFF
.	TRBV9	TRBD2	TRBJ2-2	TGTGCCAGCAGCGTTCCAGCGGGAGGGCCGGTCACCGGGGAGCTGTTTTTT	CASSVPAGGPVTGELFF
many	TRBV28	TRBD1	TRBJ2-7	TGTGCCAGCAGTCGTCCCGGACAGGGGTGGTACGAGCAGTACTTC	CASSRPGQGWYEQYF
many	TRBV28	.	TRBJ2-7	TGTGCCAGCAGTTTAAGTGGGAGTGGTGCCTACGAGCAGTACTTC	CASSLSGSGAYEQYF
.	TRBV20-1	TRBD2	TRBJ2-1	TGCAGTGCTAGATGGGGAGCGCGGGAGGGCCCTGATGAGCAGTTCTTC	CSARWGAREGPDEQFF
many	TRBV12-3/TRBV12-4	.	TRBJ2-1	TGTGCCAGCAGTTCAAATGAGCAGTTCTTC	CASSSNEQFF
once	TRBV6-2/TRBV6-3	.	TRBJ1-5	TGTGCCAGCAGTTACCCTCCTGCAGCAATCTCAGATCAGCCGCCGGATTTT	CASSYPPAAISDQPPDF
many	TRBV5-4	.	TRBJ1-1	TGTGCCAGCAGCGTGGACAGTTCTGAAGCTTTCTTT	CASSVDSSEAFF